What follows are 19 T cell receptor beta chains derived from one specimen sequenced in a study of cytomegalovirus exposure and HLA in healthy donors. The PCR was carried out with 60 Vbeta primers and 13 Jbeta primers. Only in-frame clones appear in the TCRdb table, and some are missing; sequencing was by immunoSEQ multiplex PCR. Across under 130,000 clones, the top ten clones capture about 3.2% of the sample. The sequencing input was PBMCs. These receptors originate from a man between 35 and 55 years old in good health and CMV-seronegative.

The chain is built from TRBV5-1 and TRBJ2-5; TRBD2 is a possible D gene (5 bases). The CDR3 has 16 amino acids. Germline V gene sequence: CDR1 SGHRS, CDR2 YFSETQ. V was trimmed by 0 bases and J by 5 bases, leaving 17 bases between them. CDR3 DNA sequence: TGCGCCAGCAGCTTGGGGGCGACACCTCGGAGGGAGACCCAGTACTTC. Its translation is CASSLGATPRRETQYF.

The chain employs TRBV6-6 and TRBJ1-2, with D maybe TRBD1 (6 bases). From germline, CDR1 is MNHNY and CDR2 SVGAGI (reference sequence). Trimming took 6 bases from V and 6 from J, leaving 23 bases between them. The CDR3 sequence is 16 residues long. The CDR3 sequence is CASRETGQITQDGYTF. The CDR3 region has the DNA TGTGCCAGCAGGGAAACCGGACAGATTACACAAGATGGCTACACCTTC.

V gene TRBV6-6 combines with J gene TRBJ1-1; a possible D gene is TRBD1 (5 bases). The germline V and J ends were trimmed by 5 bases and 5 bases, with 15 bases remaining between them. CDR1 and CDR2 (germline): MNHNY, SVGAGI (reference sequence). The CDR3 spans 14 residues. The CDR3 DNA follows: TGTGCCAGCAGTATGGGCAGGGCGGAAACTGAAGCTTTCTTT. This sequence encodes CASSMGRAETEAFF.

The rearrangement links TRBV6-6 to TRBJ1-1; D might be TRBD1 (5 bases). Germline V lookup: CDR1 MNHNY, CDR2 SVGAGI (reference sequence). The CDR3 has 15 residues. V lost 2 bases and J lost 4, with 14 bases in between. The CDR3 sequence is CASSYKPRDSTEAFF. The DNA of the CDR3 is TGTGCCAGCAGTTACAAGCCCCGAGACAGCACTGAAGCTTTCTTT.

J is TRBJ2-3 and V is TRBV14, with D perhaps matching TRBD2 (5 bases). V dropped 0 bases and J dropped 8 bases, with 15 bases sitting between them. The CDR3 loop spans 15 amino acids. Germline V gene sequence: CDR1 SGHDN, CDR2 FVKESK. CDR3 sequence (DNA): TGTGCCAGCAGCCAAGAAGAAATTAATCGGGGTACGCAGTATTTT. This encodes CASSQEEINRGTQYF.

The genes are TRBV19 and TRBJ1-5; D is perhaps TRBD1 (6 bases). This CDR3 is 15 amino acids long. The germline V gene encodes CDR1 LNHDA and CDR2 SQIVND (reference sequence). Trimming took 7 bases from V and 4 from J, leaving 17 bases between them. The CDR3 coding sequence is TGTGCCAGTACCACGGCCAACAGGGCAAATCAGCCCCAGCATTTT. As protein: CASTTANRANQPQHF.

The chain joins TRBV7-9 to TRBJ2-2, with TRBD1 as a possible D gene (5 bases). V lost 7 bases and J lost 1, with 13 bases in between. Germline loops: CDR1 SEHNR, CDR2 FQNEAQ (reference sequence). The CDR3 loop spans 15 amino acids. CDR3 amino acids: CASTPRTMNTGELFF. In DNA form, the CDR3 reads TGTGCCAGCACCCCTCGGACAATGAACACCGGGGAGCTGTTTTTT.

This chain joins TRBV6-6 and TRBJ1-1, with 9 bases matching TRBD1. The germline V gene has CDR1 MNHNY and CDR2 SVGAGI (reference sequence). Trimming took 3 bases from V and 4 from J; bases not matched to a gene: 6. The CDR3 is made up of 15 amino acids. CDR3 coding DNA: TGTGCCAGCAGTTATACCGGGACAGGGACCACTGAAGCTTTCTTT. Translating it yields CASSYTGTGTTEAFF.

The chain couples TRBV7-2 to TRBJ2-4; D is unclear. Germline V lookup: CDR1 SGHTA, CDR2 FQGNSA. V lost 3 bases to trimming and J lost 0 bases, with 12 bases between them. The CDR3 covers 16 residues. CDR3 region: CASSLRNTLAKNIQYF. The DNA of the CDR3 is TGTGCCAGCAGCTTGAGGAATACACTAGCCAAAAACATTCAGTACTTC.

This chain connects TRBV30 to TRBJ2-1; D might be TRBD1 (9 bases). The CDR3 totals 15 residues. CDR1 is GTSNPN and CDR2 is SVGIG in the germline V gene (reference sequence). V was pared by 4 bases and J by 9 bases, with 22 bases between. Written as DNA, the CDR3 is TGTGCCTGGACTCGTAGCGGGACAGGGTCCGGTGAGCAGTTCTTC. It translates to CAWTRSGTGSGEQFF.

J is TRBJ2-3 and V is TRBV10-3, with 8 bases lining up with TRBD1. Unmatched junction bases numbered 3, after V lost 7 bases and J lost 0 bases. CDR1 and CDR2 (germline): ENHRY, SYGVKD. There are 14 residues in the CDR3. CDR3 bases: TGTGCCATCACCGGACAGGGTAGCACAGATACGCAGTATTTT. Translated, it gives CAITGQGSTDTQYF.

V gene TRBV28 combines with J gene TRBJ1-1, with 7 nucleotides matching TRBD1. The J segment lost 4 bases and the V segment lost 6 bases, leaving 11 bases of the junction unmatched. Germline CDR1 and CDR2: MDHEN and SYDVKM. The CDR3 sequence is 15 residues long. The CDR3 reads CASRDRTGDATEAFF. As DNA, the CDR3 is TGTGCCAGCAGGGACCGTACAGGGGATGCCACTGAAGCTTTCTTT.

The CDR3 region has the DNA TGTGCCAGCAGATTCGACAGTACCGGAAACACCATATATTTT. It translates to CASRFDSTGNTIYF. The chain couples TRBV2 to TRBJ1-3; maybe TRBD1 (5 bases). Germline-derived CDR1 and CDR2 are SNHLY and FYNNEI. This CDR3 comprises 14 residues. The V end lost 6 bases, the J end lost 4 bases, and 13 bases lay between the germline ends.

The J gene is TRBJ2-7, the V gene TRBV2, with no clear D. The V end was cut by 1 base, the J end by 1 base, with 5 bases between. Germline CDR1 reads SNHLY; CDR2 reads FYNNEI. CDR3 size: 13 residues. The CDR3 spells CASSEGQSYEQYF. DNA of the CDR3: TGTGCCAGCAGTGAAGGTCAGTCCTACGAGCAGTACTTC.

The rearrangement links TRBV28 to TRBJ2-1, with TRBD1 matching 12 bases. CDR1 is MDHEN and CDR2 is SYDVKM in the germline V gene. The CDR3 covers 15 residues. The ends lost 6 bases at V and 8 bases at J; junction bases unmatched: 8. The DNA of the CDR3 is TGTGCCAGCAGGTGGGGACAGGGGGCAACGGATGAGCAGTTCTTC. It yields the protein CASRWGQGATDEQFF.

The CDR3 protein is CASSLTSGSSTGELFF. The CDR3, as DNA: TGTGCCAGCAGCTTGACTAGCGGGAGTTCCACCGGGGAGCTGTTTTTT. The genes are TRBV7-9 and TRBJ2-2, with 12 bases identical to TRBD2. CDR3 size: 16 residues. V gave up 3 bases and J gave up 4 bases; unmatched junction bases: 3. Per germline, CDR1 SEHNR and CDR2 FQNEAQ (reference sequence). Full variable domain (missing parts from reference TRBV7-9 and TRBJ2-2): DTGVSQNPRHKITKRGQNVTFRCDPISEHNRLYWYRQTLGQGPEFLTYFQNEAQLEKSRLLSDRFSAERPKGSFSTLEIQRTEQGDSAMYLCASSLTSGSSTGELFFGEGSRLTVL.

This CDR3 reads CASSFTSGRDGETQYF. CDR3 nucleotides: TGTGCCAGCAGCTTTACTAGCGGGAGAGACGGAGAGACCCAGTACTTC. The chain joins TRBV7-9 to TRBJ2-5; 11 nucleotides match TRBD2. The length of the CDR3 is 16 residues. In germline, CDR1 is SEHNR, CDR2 FQNEAQ (reference sequence). V was pared by 3 bases and J by 4 bases, with 7 bases of the junction left unmatched. Variable domain in full (rest from reference TRBV7-9 and TRBJ2-5): DTGVSQNPRHKITKRGQNVTFRCDPISEHNRLYWYRQTLGQGPEFLTYFQNEAQLEKSRLLSDRFSAERPKGSFSTLEIQRTEQGDSAMYLCASSFTSGRDGETQYFGPGTRLLVL.

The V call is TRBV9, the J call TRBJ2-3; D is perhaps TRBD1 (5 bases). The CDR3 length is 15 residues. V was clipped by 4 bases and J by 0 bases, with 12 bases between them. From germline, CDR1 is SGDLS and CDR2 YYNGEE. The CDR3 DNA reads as TGTGCCAGCAGCCCTATGACAGCTAGCACAGATACGCAGTATTTT. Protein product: CASSPMTASTDTQYF.

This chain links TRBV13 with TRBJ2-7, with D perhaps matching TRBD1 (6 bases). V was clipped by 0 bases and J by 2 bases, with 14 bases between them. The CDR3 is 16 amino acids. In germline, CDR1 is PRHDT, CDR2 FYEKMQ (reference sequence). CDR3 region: CASSLGLGADAYEQYF. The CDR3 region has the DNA TGTGCCAGCAGCTTAGGCCTGGGGGCAGACGCCTACGAGCAGTACTTC.